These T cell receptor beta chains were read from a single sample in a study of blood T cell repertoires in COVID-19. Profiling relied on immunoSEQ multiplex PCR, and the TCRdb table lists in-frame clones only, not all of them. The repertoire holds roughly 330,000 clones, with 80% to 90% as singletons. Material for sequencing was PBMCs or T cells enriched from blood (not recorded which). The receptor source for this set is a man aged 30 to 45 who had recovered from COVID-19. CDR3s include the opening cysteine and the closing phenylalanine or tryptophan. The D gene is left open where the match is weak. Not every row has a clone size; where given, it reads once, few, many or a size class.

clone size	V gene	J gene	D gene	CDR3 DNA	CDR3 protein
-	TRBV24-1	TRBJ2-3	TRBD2	TGTGCCACCAGTGACGGCGGGGGGGCTGGAGATACGCAGTATTTT	CATSDGGGAGDTQYF
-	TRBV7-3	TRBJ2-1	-	TGTGCCAGCAGCTCCGCTAGGGGCAATGAGCAGTTCTTC	CASSSARGNEQFF
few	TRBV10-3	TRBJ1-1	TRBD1	TGTGCCACCGTCCCGGGACAGGGTACCCTAGCTGAAGCTTTCTTT	CATVPGQGTLAEAFF
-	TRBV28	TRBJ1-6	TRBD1	TGTGCCAGCAGGCCTTCGGACAGGGCTAATTCACCCCTCCACTTT	CASRPSDRANSPLHF
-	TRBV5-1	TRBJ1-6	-	TGCGCCAGCAGCTTGAGACAGGCCTCCTATAATTCACCCCTCCACTTT	CASSLRQASYNSPLHF
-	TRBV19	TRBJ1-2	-	TGTGCCAGTAGTATTGGGCCGCCCTATGGCTACACCTTC	CASSIGPPYGYTF
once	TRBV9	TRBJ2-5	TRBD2	TGTGCCAGCAGCAGATCCGGGACTATCGGGGAGACCCAGTACTTC	CASSRSGTIGETQYF
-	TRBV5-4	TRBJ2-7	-	TGTGCCAGCAGCTTGGGGAGTAGCGAGCAGTACTTC	CASSLGSSEQYF
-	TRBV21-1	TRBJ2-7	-	TGTGCCAGCACTAAAGACAGGGAAAACGAGCAGTACTTC	CASTKDRENEQYF
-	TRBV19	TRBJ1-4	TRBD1	TGTGCCAGTAGTATGCCGGGACAGGCTGAAAAACTGTTTTTT	CASSMPGQAEKLFF
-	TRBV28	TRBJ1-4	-	TGTGCCAGCAGTTTAAGCGGGAGCGTGGAAAAACTGTTTTTT	CASSLSGSVEKLFF
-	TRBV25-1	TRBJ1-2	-	TGTGCCAGCAGTGACAGTTCTAACTATGGCTACACCTTC	CASSDSSNYGYTF